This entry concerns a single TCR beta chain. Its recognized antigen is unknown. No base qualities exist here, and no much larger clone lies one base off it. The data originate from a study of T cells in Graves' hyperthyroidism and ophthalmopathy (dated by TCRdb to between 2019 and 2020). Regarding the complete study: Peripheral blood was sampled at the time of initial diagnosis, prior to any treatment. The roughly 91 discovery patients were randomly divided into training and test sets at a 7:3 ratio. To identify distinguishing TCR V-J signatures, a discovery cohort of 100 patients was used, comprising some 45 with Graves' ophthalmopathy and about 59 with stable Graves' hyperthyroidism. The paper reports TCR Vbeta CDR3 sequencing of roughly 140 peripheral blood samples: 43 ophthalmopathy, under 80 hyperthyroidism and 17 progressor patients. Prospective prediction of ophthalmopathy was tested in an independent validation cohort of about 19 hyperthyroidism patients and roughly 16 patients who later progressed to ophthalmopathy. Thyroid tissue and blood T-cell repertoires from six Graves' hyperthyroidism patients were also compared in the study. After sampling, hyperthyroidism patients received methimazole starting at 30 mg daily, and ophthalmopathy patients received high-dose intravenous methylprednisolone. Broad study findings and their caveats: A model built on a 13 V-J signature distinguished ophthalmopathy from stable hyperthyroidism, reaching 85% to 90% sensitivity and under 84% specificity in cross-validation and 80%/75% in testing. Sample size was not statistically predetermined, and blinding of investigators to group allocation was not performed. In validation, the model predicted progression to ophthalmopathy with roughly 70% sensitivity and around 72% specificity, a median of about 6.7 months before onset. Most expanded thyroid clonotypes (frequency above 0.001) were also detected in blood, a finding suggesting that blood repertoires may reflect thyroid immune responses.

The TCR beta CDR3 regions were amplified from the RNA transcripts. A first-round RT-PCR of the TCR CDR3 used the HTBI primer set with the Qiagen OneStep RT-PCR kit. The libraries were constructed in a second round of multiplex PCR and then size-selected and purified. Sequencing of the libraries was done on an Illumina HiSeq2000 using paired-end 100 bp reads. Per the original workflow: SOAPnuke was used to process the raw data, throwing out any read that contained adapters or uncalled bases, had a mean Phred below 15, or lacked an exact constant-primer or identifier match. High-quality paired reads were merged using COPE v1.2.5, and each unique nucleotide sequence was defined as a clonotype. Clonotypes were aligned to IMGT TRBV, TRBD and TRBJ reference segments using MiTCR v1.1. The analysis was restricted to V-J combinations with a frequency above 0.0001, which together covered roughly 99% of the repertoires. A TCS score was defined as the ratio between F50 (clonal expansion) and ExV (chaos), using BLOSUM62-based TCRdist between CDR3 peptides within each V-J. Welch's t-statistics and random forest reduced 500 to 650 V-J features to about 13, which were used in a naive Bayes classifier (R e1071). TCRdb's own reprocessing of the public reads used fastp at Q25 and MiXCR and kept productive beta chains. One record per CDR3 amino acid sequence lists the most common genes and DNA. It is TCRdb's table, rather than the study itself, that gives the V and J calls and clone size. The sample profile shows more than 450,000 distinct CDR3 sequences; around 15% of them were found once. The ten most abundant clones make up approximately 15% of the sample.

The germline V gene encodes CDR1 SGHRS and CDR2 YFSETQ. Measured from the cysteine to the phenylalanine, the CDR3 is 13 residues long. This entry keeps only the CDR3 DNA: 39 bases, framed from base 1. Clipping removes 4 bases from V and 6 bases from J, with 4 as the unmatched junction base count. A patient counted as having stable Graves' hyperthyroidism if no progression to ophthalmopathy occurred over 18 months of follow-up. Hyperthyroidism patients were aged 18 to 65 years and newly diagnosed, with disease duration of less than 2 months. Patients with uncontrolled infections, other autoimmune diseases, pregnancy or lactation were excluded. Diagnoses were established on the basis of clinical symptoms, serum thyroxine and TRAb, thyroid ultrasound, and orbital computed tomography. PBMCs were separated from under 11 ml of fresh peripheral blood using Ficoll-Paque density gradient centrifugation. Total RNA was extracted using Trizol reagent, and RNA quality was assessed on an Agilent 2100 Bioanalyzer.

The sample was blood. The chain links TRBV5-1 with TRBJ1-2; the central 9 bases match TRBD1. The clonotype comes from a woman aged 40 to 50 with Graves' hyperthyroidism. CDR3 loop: CASSPGTGNGYTF. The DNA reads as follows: TGCGCCAGCAGCCCGGGGACAGGGAATGGCTACACCTTC.